The 19 T cell receptor beta chains listed next were all sequenced from one sample in a study of blood T cell repertoires in COVID-19. Profiled with immunoSEQ multiplex PCR; TCRdb holds only in-frame clones, not every one. This table holds tens of thousands of clones, about nine tenths found once. Sequencing input: peripheral blood. The receptors originated from a woman in her 70s with acute or convalescent COVID-19.

The chain uses TRBV6-2 or TRBV6-3 and TRBJ1-4; 10 positions agree with TRBD1. CDR3 length: 16 residues. Per germline, CDR1 MNHEY and CDR2 SVGEGT. V gave up 3 bases and J gave up 10 bases; unmatched junction bases: 11. CDR3 in DNA: TGTGCCAGCAGTTATCCGTCCGGGACAGGGGTCGGAAAACTGTTTTTT. Residues: CASSYPSGTGVGKLFF.

The chain employs TRBV24-1 and TRBJ2-5; tentative D call: TRBD2 (7 bases). The CDR3 has 15 residues. V lost 0 bases and J lost 1, with 8 bases in between. Germline V gene sequence: CDR1 KGHDR, CDR2 SFDVKD. The CDR3 spells CATSDLRGGQETQYF. The CDR3 DNA sequence: TGTGCCACCAGTGATTTGAGGGGGGGCCAAGAGACCCAGTACTTC.

The chain employs TRBV11-2 and TRBJ2-1; no clear D gene. This CDR3 has 16 residues. The germline gives CDR1 SGHAT, CDR2 FQNNGV. V gave up 0 bases and J gave up 1 base, with 10 bases separating them. The CDR3 coding sequence is TGTGCCAGCAGCTTAGACGTGTCCGGGTCCTACAATGAGCAGTTCTTC. It specifies CASSLDVSGSYNEQFF.

The V and J genes are TRBV18 and TRBJ1-2, with D perhaps matching TRBD1 (6 bases). The V end lost 1 base, the J end lost 6 bases, and 18 bases lay between the germline ends. The CDR3 contains 16 residues. CDR1 is KGHSH and CDR2 is LQKENI in the germline V gene. The CDR3 spells CASSPLIFQQGDGYTF. The CDR3 DNA follows: TGTGCCAGCTCACCACTGATATTCCAACAGGGAGATGGCTACACCTTC.

This chain connects TRBV3-1 (or the pseudogene TRBV3-2) to TRBJ2-3; 8 nucleotides match TRBD1. V lost 2 bases to trimming and J lost 3 bases; unmatched junction nucleotides: 7. In germline, CDR1 is LGHDT, CDR2 YNNKEL (reference sequence). CDR3 length: 16 residues. CDR3 sequence: CASSQRTGMGTDTQYF. In DNA form, the CDR3 reads TGTGCCAGCAGCCAACGGACAGGGATGGGGACAGATACGCAGTATTTT.

This chain joins TRBV10-2 and TRBJ1-5; a possible D gene is TRBD1 (6 bases). Trimming pared 3 bases from V and 2 bases from J, leaving 14 bases between. The CDR3 sequence is 16 residues long. Germline lookup yields CDR1 WSHSY and CDR2 SAAADI. CDR3 DNA: TGCGCCAGCAGTGATCAGGGGCAAGTACGCAATCAGCCCCAGCATTTT. It codes for CASSDQGQVRNQPQHF.

The rearrangement links TRBV6-5 to TRBJ2-6; D not certain. CDR3 length equals 16 residues. CDR1 and CDR2 (germline): MNHEY, SVGAGI. V was cut by 0 bases and J by 2 bases, with 8 bases left in between. CDR3 sequence: CASSYSWHPGANVLTF. For the CDR3, the DNA is TGTGCCAGCAGTTACTCATGGCACCCTGGGGCCAACGTCCTGACTTTC.

The genes are TRBV19 and TRBJ1-5; D gene uncertain. The germline V gene has CDR1 LNHDA and CDR2 SQIVND (reference sequence). The V end lost 3 bases, the J end lost 7 bases, and 10 bases lay between the germline ends. The CDR3 runs 13 residues. The CDR3 sequence is CASSIPSGQPQHF. CDR3 nucleotides: TGTGCCAGTAGTATCCCGTCGGGGCAGCCCCAGCATTTT.

The chain recombines TRBV11-2 with TRBJ2-3; 12 positions agree with TRBD2. The V gene's germline CDR1 is SGHAT and CDR2 FQNNGV. There are 16 residues in the CDR3. Trimming at V came to 4 bases and at J to 1 base, leaving 3 bases not matched to a gene. The CDR3 DNA follows: TGTGCCAGCAGCTATCGGACTAGCGGGGGCACAGATACGCAGTATTTT. Amino acid sequence: CASSYRTSGGTDTQYF. The full variable domain, in which reference TRBV11-2 and TRBJ2-3 provide the parts outside the CDR3, is EAGVAQSPRYKIIEKRQSVAFWCNPISGHATLYWYQQILGQGPKLLIQFQNNGVVDDSQLPKDRFSAERLKGVDSTLKIQPAKLEDSAVYLCASSYRTSGGTDTQYFGPGTRLTVL.

V gene TRBV6-6 combines with J gene TRBJ2-3; 13 bases are a match to TRBD2. Germline V CDR1 and CDR2: MNHNY, SVGAGI (reference sequence). This CDR3 region has 18 residues. Losses at the gene ends were 5 bases for V and 2 bases for J; bases not matched to a gene: 10. The CDR3 DNA is TGTGCCAGCAGTCCCGGGACTAGCGGGATTGGGGCCACAGATACGCAGTATTTT. Translating it yields CASSPGTSGIGATDTQYF.

The J gene is TRBJ1-1, the V gene TRBV9, with 8 nucleotides matching TRBD1. Per germline, CDR1 SGDLS and CDR2 YYNGEE. The junction had 7 bases not matched to a gene; V was cut back by 2 bases and J by 1 base. CDR3 length: 16 residues. The CDR3 DNA reads as TGTGCCAGCAGCGTCACAGGGGGACTTGGGAACACTGAAGCTTTCTTT. This encodes CASSVTGGLGNTEAFF.

This sequence joins TRBV29-1 and TRBJ2-4, with TRBD1 matching 7 bases. V was pared by 7 bases and J by 7 bases, with 4 bases of the junction left unmatched. This CDR3 spans 11 amino acids. Germline CDR1 SQVTM, CDR2 ANQGSEA. The chain's CDR3 is CSAGTVNIQYF. The CDR3 DNA is TGCAGCGCTGGGACAGTCAACATTCAGTACTTC.

V gene TRBV5-1 combines with J gene TRBJ1-1, with a possible D match to TRBD1 (5 bases). This CDR3 spans 14 amino acids. V was trimmed by 1 base and J by 3 bases, leaving 10 bases between them. Germline CDR1 and CDR2: SGHRS and YFSETQ. Here the CDR3 reads CASSLSGRDTEAFF. In nucleotides, the CDR3 is TGCGCCAGCAGCTTGTCAGGGAGGGACACTGAAGCTTTCTTT.

This chain joins TRBV15 and TRBJ1-6; TRBD1 aligns across 7 bases. The CDR3 spans 15 residues. Germline CDR1 LNHNV, CDR2 YYDKDF (reference sequence). With 0 bases clipped from V and 7 bases from J, the junction kept 3 bases outside the gene matches. The CDR3: CATSRDDRVNSPLHF. CDR3 DNA: TGTGCCACCAGCAGAGATGACAGGGTGAATTCACCCCTCCACTTT. The complete variable domain, with remaining parts taken from reference TRBV15 and TRBJ1-6, reads DAMVIQNPRYQVTQFGKPVTLSCSQTLNHNVMYWYQQKSSQAPKLLFHYYDKDFNNEADTPDNFQSRRPNTSFCFLDIRSPGLGDTAMYLCATSRDDRVNSPLHFGNGTRLTVT.

This sequence joins TRBV28 and TRBJ1-6; D remains ambiguous. Trimming took off 2 bases at V and 0 bases at J, with 11 bases between the two ends. The CDR3 consists of 17 residues. The germline gives CDR1 MDHEN, CDR2 SYDVKM. CDR3 in DNA: TGTGCCAGCAGTTTACACAGAACGAGCTCCTATAATTCACCCCTCCACTTT. Its protein is CASSLHRTSSYNSPLHF.

This chain connects TRBV10-3 to TRBJ2-1, with 15 bases that match TRBD2. Germline assignment: CDR1 ENHRY and CDR2 SYGVKD. V lost 0 bases and J lost 7; bases outside the gene matches: 7. The CDR3 length is 18 residues. The CDR3 DNA is TGTGCCATCAGTGAGTCGGTTGGGGGACTAGCGGGAGGAAATGAGCAGTTCTTC. This translates into CAISESVGGLAGGNEQFF.

The V and J genes are TRBV6-4 and TRBJ1-4, with D possibly matching TRBD1 (5 bases). Germline V gene data show CDR1 as MRHNA and CDR2 as SNTAGT. CDR3 length equals 14 residues. V lost 4 bases and J lost 4, with 10 bases in between. The CDR3 spells CASSVTASNEKLFF. DNA for the CDR3: TGTGCCAGCAGTGTGACAGCCAGTAATGAAAAACTGTTTTTT.

V gene TRBV4-1 combines with J gene TRBJ2-4, with a tentative D call TRBD2 (6 bases). This CDR3 is built from 20 residues. V shed 0 bases and J shed 0 bases, with 21 bases lying between them. In germline, CDR1 is MGHRA, CDR2 YSYEKL. This chain's CDR3 is CASSQDGAGPGWLAKNIQYF. In nucleotides, the CDR3 is TGCGCCAGCAGCCAAGATGGGGCGGGACCCGGCTGGCTAGCCAAAAACATTCAGTACTTC.

This chain links TRBV24-1 with TRBJ2-7; 8 nucleotides align to TRBD1. V lost 3 bases to trimming and J lost 3 bases; unmatched junction nucleotides: 6. Germline CDR1 and CDR2: KGHDR and SFDVKD. This CDR3 comprises 15 residues. The CDR3 DNA reads TGTGCCACCAGTGATACCGGACAGGGTGGCTACGAGCAGTACTTC. It is translated as CATSDTGQGGYEQYF.